One sample yielded the 18 T cell receptor beta chains listed below, sequenced in a study of blood T cell repertoires in COVID-19. Sequenced by immunoSEQ multiplex PCR; TCRdb stores in-frame clones only, minus some. The top ten clones hold around 1.4% of a sample with over 350,000 clones, 86% of them seen once. What was sequenced was peripheral blood. These receptors originate from a woman in her thirties with active or convalescent COVID-19.

This clone was seen a single time. This chain links TRBV6-5 with TRBJ2-1, with TRBD2 identical over 13 bases. The CDR3 loop spans 14 amino acids. In germline, CDR1 is MNHEY, CDR2 SVGAGI. The V and J ends lost 6 bases and 9 bases, in that order; junction bases with no gene match: 5. CDR3 bases: TGTGCCAGCAGGAAACTAGCGGGAGGGCTTGAGCAGTTCTTC. Residues: CASRKLAGGLEQFF.

The CDR3 loop is CASSLEGTSGRGDNEQFF. The DNA of the CDR3 is TGTGCCAGCAGCTTAGAAGGGACTAGCGGGAGGGGAGACAATGAGCAGTTCTTC. J is TRBJ2-1 and V is TRBV7-9; 16 nucleotides match TRBD2. Germline values: CDR1 SEHNR, CDR2 FQNEAQ (reference sequence). V shed 1 base and J 5 bases; nucleotides not matched to a gene: 5. The CDR3 runs 18 residues.

Only a few counts were recorded for this clone. This rearrangement joins TRBV19 to TRBJ1-1; TRBD1 might be the D (5 bases). The V end was cut by 6 bases, the J end by 1 base, with 9 bases between. Germline assignment: CDR1 LNHDA and CDR2 SQIVND (reference sequence). CDR3 length: 13 amino acids. CDR3 nucleotides: TGTGCCAGTAGGGGGCCTGCGAACACTGAAGCTTTCTTT. This encodes CASRGPANTEAFF.

This chain connects TRBV3-1 (or the pseudogene TRBV3-2) to TRBJ1-1, with 7 bases fitting TRBD1. The CDR3 loop spans 17 amino acids. With V trimmed by 2 bases and J by 0 bases, 9 bases remained unmatched. Germline CDR1 reads LGHDT; CDR2 reads YNNKEL (reference sequence). CDR3 nucleotides: TGTGCCAGCAGCCAACTCCGGACAGGCCCCATGAACACTGAAGCTTTCTTT. Translation: CASSQLRTGPMNTEAFF.

The chain couples TRBV3-1 (or the pseudogene TRBV3-2) to TRBJ2-2, with no clear D. Deletions cut 6 bases from V and 1 base from J, with 6 bases between. The V gene's germline CDR1 is LGHDT and CDR2 YNNKEL (reference sequence). The CDR3 is 13 amino acids. The CDR3 coding sequence is TGTGCCAGCAGACGGTTGAACACCGGGGAGCTGTTTTTT. Amino acid sequence: CASRRLNTGELFF.

This rearrangement joins TRBV20-1 to TRBJ2-5; 9 bases fit TRBD2. Germline trimming cut 3 bases from V and 3 bases from J; bases unmatched to any gene: 5. Germline V gene lookup returns CDR1 DFQATT and CDR2 SNEGSKA (reference sequence). There are 14 residues in the CDR3. This chain's CDR3 is CSASSGLAEETQYF. CDR3 sequence (DNA): TGCAGTGCTAGTTCGGGACTAGCAGAAGAGACCCAGTACTTC.

This clone is a singleton in its sample. The chain joins TRBV9 to TRBJ2-3, with 8 bases identical to TRBD2. Germline CDR1 SGDLS, CDR2 YYNGEE. The CDR3 totals 14 residues. V gave up 0 bases and J gave up 7 bases; unmatched junction bases: 4. The CDR3 DNA reads TGTGCCAGCAGCGTAGGTAGCGGGGCATATACGCAGTATTTT. Protein product: CASSVGSGAYTQYF.

This chain joins TRBV12-3 or TRBV12-4 and TRBJ2-7; no definite D call. The CDR3 runs to 12 residues. V was cut by 6 bases and J by 1 base, with 7 bases left in between. Here the CDR3 reads CASSHISYEQYF. DNA of the CDR3: TGTGCCAGCAGCCACATATCCTACGAGCAGTACTTC.

V usage is TRBV6-5 and J usage is TRBJ2-7; possibly TRBD2 for D (5 bases). Trimming removed 2 bases at V and 5 bases at J, with 10 bases between. The length of the CDR3 is 13 residues. Looked up from germline, CDR1 is MNHEY and CDR2 is SVGAGI. CDR3 sequence: CASSYTSFNEQYF. CDR3 in DNA: TGTGCCAGCAGTTACACTAGTTTCAACGAGCAGTACTTC.

This clone was counted a single time. V is TRBV20-1 and J is TRBJ2-1; 10 bases are shared with TRBD2. CDR1 and CDR2 from the germline V gene are DFQATT and SNEGSKA (reference sequence). The CDR3 runs to 16 residues. With V trimmed by 3 bases and J by 10 bases, 15 bases remained unmatched. CDR3 loop: CSASGPGSGGNGEQFF. CDR3 DNA: TGCAGTGCTAGTGGTCCTGGTAGCGGGGGGAACGGGGAGCAGTTCTTC.

V and J are TRBV6-5 and TRBJ2-1, with 12 positions matching TRBD2. The CDR3 is 15 residues long. Germline V gene lookup returns CDR1 MNHEY and CDR2 SVGAGI. The V and J ends lost 5 bases and 8 bases, in that order; junction bases with no gene match: 7. CDR3 DNA sequence: TGTGCCAGCAGTCCTGAGACTAGCGGGAGCCATGAGCAGTTCTTC. As protein: CASSPETSGSHEQFF.

The genes are TRBV27 and TRBJ1-5; the match to TRBD1 covers 7 bases. CDR3 length: 14 residues. Germline assignment: CDR1 MNHEY and CDR2 SMNVEV (reference sequence). V trimming: 5 bases; J trimming: 3 bases; junction bases outside the gene matches: 4. This chain's CDR3 is CASSRTGYNQPQHF. DNA for the CDR3: TGTGCCAGCAGTCGGACAGGATACAATCAGCCCCAGCATTTT.

V usage is TRBV6-2 or TRBV6-3 and J usage is TRBJ1-6; TRBD1 might be the D (5 bases). Trimming left V 6 bases short and J 14 bases short, with 14 bases between. Germline V gene lookup returns CDR1 MNHEY and CDR2 SVGEGT. This CDR3 has 12 residues. This CDR3 reads CASSPNRLTLHF. Here the CDR3 DNA reads TGTGCCAGCAGCCCGAACAGGTTAACCCTCCACTTT.

The rearrangement joins TRBV3-1 (or the pseudogene TRBV3-2) to TRBJ2-7; D is perhaps TRBD1 (6 bases). The CDR3 is made up of 14 amino acids. CDR1 and CDR2 from the germline V gene are LGHDT and YNNKEL (reference sequence). With 4 bases removed from V and 0 bases from J, the gap between germline ends came to 10 bases. The CDR3, as DNA: TGTGCCAGCAGCCTCGGACAGAGCTCCTACGAGCAGTACTTC. Amino acid sequence: CASSLGQSSYEQYF.

Many counts were recorded for this clone. This chain links TRBV5-1 with TRBJ1-1, with D possibly TRBD1 on 6 matching bases. CDR1 is SGHRS, CDR2 YFSETQ, per germline. The CDR3 covers 15 residues. Between the trimmed V and J ends, which lost 2 bases and 1 base, there was a span of 12 bases. The CDR3 DNA sequence: TGCGCCAGCAGCTTCTCCAGGGGCGCGAACACTGAAGCTTTCTTT. This sequence encodes CASSFSRGANTEAFF.

CDR3 protein: CASSGRLNTEAFF. As DNA, the CDR3 is TGCGCCAGCAGTGGGAGGTTGAACACTGAAGCTTTCTTT. The genes are TRBV10-1 and TRBJ1-1; D ambiguous. Germline loops: CDR1 WNHNN, CDR2 SYGVQD (reference sequence). Between the trimmed V and J ends, which lost 4 bases and 0 bases, there was a span of 6 bases. The length of the CDR3 is 13 residues.

The chain links TRBV19 to TRBJ2-3; 7 nucleotides line up with TRBD2. With 0 bases clipped from V and 3 bases from J, the junction kept 15 bases outside the gene matches. CDR1 is LNHDA, CDR2 SQIVND, per germline (reference sequence). This CDR3 is 19 amino acids long. The CDR3 DNA reads TGTGCCAGTAGTATAGATCTATTAGCGGGTACAACCCCAACAGATACGCAGTATTTT. It specifies CASSIDLLAGTTPTDTQYF.

The rearrangement joins TRBV7-9 to TRBJ2-1, with TRBD2 identical over 7 bases. Germline V gene lookup returns CDR1 SEHNR and CDR2 FQNEAQ (reference sequence). This CDR3 is 16 amino acids long. V lost 5 bases and J lost 0; bases outside the gene matches: 7. The DNA for the CDR3 is TGTGCCAGCAGCCCTAGGGAGGGGAACTCCTACAATGAGCAGTTCTTC. Its protein is CASSPREGNSYNEQFF.